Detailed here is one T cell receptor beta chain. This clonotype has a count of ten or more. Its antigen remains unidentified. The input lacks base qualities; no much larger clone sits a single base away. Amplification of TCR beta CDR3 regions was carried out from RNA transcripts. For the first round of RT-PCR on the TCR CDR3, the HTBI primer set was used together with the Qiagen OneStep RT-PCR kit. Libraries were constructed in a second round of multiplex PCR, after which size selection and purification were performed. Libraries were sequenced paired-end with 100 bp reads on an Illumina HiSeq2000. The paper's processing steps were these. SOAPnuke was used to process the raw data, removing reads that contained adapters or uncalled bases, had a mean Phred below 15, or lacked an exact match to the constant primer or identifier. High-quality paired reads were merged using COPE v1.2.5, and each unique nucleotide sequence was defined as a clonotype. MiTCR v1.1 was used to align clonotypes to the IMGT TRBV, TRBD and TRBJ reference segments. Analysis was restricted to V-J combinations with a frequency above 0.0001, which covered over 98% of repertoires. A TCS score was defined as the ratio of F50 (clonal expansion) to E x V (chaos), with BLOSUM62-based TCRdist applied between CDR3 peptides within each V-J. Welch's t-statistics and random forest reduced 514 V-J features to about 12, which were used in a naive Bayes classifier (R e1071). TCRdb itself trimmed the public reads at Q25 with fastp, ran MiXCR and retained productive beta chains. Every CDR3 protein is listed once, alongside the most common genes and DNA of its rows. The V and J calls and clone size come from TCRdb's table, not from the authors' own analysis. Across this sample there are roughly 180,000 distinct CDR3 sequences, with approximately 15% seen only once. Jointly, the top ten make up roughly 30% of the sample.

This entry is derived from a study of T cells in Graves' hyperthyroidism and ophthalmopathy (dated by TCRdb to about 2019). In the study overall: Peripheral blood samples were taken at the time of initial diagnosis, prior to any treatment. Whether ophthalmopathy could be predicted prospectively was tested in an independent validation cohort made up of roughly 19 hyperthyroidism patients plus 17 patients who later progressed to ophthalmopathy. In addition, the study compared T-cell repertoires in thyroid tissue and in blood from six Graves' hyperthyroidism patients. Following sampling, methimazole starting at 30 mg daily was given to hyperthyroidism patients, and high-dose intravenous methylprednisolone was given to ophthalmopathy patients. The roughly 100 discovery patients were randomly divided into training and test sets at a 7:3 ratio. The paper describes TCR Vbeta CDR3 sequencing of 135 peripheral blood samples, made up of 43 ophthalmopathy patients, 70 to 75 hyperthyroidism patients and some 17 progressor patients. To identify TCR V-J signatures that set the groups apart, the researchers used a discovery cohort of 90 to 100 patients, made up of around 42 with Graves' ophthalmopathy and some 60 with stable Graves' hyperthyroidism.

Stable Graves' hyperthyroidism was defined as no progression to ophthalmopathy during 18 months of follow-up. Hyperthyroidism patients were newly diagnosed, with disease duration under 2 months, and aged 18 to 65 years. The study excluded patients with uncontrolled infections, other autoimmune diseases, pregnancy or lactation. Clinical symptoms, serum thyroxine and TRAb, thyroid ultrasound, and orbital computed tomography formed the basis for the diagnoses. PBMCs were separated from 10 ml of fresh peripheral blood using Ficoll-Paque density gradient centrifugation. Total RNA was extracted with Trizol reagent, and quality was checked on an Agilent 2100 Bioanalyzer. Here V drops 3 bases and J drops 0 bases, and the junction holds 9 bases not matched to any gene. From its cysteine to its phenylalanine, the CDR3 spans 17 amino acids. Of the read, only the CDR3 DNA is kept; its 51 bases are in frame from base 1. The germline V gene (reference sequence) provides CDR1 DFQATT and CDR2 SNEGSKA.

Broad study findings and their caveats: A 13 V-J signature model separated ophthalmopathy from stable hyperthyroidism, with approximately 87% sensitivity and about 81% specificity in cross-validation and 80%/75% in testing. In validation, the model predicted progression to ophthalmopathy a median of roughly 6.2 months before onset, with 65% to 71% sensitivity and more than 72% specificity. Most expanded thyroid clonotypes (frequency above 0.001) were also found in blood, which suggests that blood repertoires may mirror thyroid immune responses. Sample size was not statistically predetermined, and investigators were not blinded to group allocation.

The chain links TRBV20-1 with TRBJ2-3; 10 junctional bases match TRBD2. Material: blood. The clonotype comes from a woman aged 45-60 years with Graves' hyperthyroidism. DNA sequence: TGCAGTGCTAGGCGGGGACTAGCGTTCTCTAGCACAGATACGCAGTATTTT. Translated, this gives CSARRGLAFSSTDTQYF.